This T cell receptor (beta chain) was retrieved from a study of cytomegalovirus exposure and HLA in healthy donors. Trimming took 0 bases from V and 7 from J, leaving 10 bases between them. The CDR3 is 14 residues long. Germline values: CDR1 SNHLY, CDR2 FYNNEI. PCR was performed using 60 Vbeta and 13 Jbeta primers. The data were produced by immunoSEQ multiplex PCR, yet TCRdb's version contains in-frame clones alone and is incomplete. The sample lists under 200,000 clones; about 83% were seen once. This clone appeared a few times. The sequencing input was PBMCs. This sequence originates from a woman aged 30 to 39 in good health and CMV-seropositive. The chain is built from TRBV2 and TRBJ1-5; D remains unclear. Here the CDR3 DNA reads TGTGCCAGCAGTGAAGCGCGGGTTTGGCAGCCCCAGCATTTT. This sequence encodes CASSEARVWQPQHF.